This is a list of T cell receptor beta chains from one sample in a study of T-cell reconstitution after alpha-beta-depleted transplantation in children. TCRdb independently ran MiXCR on the PCR reads; one entry per CDR3 protein. The data contain 550,000 to 600,000 distinct CDR3 sequences, 23% of them singletons. The sample was PBMCs, mostly from graft donor cells, taken 360 days after TCRalphabeta/CD19-depleted stem cell transplant. The source of these receptors is a boy under two years old who had a stem cell transplant for acute myeloid leukemia, so the T cells may come from the graft donor. Both conserved end residues are part of each CDR3. The D gene is left open where the match is weak. Clone size is stated in some rows and not others, as once, few, many or a class when expanded.

TRBJ2-1 | TRBV20-1 | . | 13 | . | CSAMAVSYNEQFF | TGCAGTGCTATGGCGGTCTCCTACAATGAGCAGTTCTTC
TRBJ2-7 | TRBV5-6 | TRBD2 | 17 | many | CASSPFRGVGTSGEQYF | TGTGCCAGCAGCCCCTTCAGGGGCGTGGGGACTAGCGGCGAGCAGTACTTC
TRBJ2-5 | TRBV7-2 | . | 14 | few | CASSSIRDGGAQYF | TGTGCCAGCAGCTCCATCAGGGACGGAGGGGCCCAGTACTTC
TRBJ1-1 | TRBV7-2 | . | 14 | . | CASSQFQGRSEAFF | TGTGCCAGCAGCCAGTTCCAGGGGCGGTCTGAAGCTTTCTTT
TRBJ2-2 | TRBV20-1 | . | 14 | many | CSASDNPNTGELFF | TGCAGTGCTAGCGACAACCCGAACACCGGGGAGCTGTTTTTT
TRBJ2-2 | TRBV7-9 | . | 13 | . | CASSSGRTGELFF | TGTGCCAGCAGCTCCGGGCGGACCGGGGAGCTGTTTTTT
TRBJ2-7 | TRBV20-1 | . | 14 | few | CSAIPGRYSYEQYF | TGCAGTGCTATTCCGGGGCGGTACTCCTACGAGCAGTACTTC
TRBJ2-7 | TRBV29-1 | . | 11 | many | CSVEGNYEQYF | TGCAGCGTTGAAGGGAACTACGAGCAGTACTTC
TRBJ2-5 | TRBV7-8 | TRBD2 | 15 | many | CASSLKSRGGETQYF | TGTGCCAGCAGCTTAAAGTCTCGGGGGGGCGAGACCCAGTACTTC
TRBJ2-4 | TRBV12-3/TRBV12-4 | . | 13 | many | CASSRQSKNIQYF | TGTGCCAGCAGTCGACAGAGTAAAAACATTCAGTACTTC
TRBJ2-5 | TRBV20-1 | TRBD2 | 15 | . | CSANRGLAVEETQYF | TGCAGTGCTAACAGGGGACTAGCGGTAGAAGAGACCCAGTACTTC
TRBJ2-3 | TRBV7-9 | . | 14 | many | CASRGNGDSYTQYF | TGTGCCAGCAGAGGCAACGGGGACTCGTATACGCAGTATTTT
TRBJ2-2 | TRBV5-6 | . | 14 | many | CASSLLPDTGELFF | TGTGCCAGCAGCTTGCTGCCGGACACCGGGGAGCTGTTTTTT
TRBJ1-3 | TRBV20-1 | . | 15 | . | CSASDTRETGNTIYF | TGCAGTGCTAGTGATACCAGGGAAACTGGAAACACCATATATTTT
TRBJ2-1 | TRBV15 | TRBD2 | 17 | many | CATSRDRASGVDNEQFF | TGTGCCACCAGCAGAGATCGCGCTAGCGGGGTGGACAATGAGCAGTTCTTC